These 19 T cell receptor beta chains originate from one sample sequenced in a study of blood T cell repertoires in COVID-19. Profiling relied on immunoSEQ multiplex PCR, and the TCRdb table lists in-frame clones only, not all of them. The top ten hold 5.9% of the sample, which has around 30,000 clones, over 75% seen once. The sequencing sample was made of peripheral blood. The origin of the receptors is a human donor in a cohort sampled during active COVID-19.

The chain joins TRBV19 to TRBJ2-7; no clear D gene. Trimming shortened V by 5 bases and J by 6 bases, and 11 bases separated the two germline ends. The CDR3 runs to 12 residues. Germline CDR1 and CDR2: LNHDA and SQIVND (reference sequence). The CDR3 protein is CASSQTFSEQYF. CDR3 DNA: TGTGCCAGTAGTCAGACATTCAGCGAGCAGTACTTC.

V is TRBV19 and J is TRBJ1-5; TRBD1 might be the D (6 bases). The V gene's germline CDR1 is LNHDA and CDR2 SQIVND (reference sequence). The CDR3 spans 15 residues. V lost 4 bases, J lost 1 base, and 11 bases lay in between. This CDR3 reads CASSTPGASNQPQHF. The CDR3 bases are TGTGCCAGTAGTACCCCAGGGGCCAGCAATCAGCCCCAGCATTTT.

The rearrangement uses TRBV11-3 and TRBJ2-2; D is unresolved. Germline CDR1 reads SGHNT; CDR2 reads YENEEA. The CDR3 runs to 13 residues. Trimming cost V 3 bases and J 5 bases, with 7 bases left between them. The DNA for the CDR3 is TGTGCCAGCAGCTTCCTGCGGACCGGGGAGCTGTTTTTT. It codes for CASSFLRTGELFF.

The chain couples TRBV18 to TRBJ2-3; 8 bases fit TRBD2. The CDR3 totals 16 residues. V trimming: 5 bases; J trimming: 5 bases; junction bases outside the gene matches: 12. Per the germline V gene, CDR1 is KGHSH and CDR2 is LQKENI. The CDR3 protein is CASSGQSGGLRDTQYF. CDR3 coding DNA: TGTGCCAGCTCAGGACAGAGCGGGGGATTGAGAGATACGCAGTATTTT.

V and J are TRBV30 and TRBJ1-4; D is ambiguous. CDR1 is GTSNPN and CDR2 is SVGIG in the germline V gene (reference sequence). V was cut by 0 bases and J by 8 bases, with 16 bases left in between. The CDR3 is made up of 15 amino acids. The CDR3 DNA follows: TGTGCCTGGAGTGTAGGCTCGGGAGATTGGGAAAAACTGTTTTTT. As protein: CAWSVGSGDWEKLFF. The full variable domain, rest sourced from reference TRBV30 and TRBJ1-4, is SQTIHQWPATLVQPVGSPLSLECTVEGTSNPNLYWYRQAAGRGLQLLFYSVGIGQISSEVPQNLSASRPQDRQFILSSKKLLLSDSGFYLCAWSVGSGDWEKLFFGSGTQLSVL.

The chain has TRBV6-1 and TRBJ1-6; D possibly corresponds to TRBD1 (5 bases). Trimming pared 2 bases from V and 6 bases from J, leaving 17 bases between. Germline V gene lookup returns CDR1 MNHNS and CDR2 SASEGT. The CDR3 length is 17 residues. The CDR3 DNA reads TGTGCCAGCAGTGAACAAGGGGTCCAGGGTGGTAATTCACCCCTCCACTTT. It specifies CASSEQGVQGGNSPLHF.

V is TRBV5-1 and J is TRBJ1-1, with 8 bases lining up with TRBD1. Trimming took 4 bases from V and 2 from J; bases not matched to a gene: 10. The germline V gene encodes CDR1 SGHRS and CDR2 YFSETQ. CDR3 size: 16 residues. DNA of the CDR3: TGCGCCAGCAGCCGGACAGGGAACGGGGCTAACACTGAAGCTTTCTTT. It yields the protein CASSRTGNGANTEAFF.

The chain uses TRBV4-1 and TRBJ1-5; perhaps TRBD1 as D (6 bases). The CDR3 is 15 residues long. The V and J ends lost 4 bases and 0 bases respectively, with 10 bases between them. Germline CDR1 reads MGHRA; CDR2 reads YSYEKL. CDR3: CASSRTDSSNQPQHF. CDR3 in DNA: TGCGCCAGCAGCCGGACGGACAGTAGCAATCAGCCCCAGCATTTT.

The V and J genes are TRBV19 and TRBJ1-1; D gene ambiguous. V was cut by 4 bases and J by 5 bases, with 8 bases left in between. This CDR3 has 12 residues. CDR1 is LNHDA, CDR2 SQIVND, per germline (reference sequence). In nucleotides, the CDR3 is TGTGCCAGTAGTACCCTTAGAACTGAAGCTTTCTTT. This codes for CASSTLRTEAFF.

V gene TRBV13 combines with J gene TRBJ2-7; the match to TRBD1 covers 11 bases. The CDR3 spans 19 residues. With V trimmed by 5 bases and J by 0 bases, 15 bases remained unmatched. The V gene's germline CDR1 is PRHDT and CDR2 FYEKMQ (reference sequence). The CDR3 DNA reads TGTGCCAGCAGCCCCTACGGGACAGGGGGGCTAAGCTACTCCTACGAGCAGTACTTC. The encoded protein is CASSPYGTGGLSYSYEQYF.

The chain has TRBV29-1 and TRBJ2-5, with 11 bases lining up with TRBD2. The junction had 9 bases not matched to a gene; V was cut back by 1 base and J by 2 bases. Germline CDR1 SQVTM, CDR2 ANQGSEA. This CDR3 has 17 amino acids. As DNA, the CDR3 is TGCAGCGTTGAAGGGGGACTAGCGGAGTCCCATCAAGAGACCCAGTACTTC. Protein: CSVEGGLAESHQETQYF. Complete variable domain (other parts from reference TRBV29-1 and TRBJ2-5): SAVISQKPSRDICQRGTSLTIQCQVDSQVTMMFWYRQQPGQSLTLIATANQGSEATYESGFVIDKFPISRPNLTFSTLTVSNMSPEDSSIYLCSVEGGLAESHQETQYFGPGTRLLVL.

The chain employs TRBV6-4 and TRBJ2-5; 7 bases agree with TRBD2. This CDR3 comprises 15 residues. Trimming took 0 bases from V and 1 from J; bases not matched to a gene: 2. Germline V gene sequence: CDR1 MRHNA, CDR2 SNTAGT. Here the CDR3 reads CASSDSPGGQETQYF. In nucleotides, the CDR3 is TGTGCCAGCAGTGACTCGCCGGGGGGCCAAGAGACCCAGTACTTC.

DNA for the CDR3: TGTGCCAGCAGTGAAGAAGGGACAAACACCGGGGAGCTGTTTTTT. As protein: CASSEEGTNTGELFF. V and J are TRBV6-1 and TRBJ2-2, with D possibly being TRBD1 (6 bases). CDR3 length equals 15 residues. Germline lookup yields CDR1 MNHNS and CDR2 SASEGT. The V and J ends lost 1 base and 2 bases respectively, with 8 bases between them.

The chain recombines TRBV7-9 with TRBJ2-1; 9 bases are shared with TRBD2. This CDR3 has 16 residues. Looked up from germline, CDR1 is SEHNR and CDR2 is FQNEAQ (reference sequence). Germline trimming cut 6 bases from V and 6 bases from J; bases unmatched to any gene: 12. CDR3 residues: CASSIPPGLASNEQFF. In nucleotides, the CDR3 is TGTGCCAGCAGTATCCCCCCGGGACTAGCTAGCAATGAGCAGTTCTTC.

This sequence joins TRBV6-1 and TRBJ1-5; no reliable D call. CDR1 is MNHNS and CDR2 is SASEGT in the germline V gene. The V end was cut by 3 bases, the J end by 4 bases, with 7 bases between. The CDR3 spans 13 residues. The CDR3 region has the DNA TGTGCCAGCAGTGAGGAGAAAAATCAGCCCCAGCATTTT. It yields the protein CASSEEKNQPQHF.

The CDR3 here is CASSDVGSGGLNEQFF. The CDR3 nucleotides are TGTGCCAGCAGTGATGTCGGTAGCGGGGGACTAAATGAGCAGTTCTTC. The rearrangement joins TRBV2 to TRBJ2-1; 9 bases are a match to TRBD2. Germline CDR1 reads SNHLY; CDR2 reads FYNNEI. V lost 3 bases, J lost 7 bases, and 10 bases stayed unmatched. This CDR3 spans 16 amino acids.

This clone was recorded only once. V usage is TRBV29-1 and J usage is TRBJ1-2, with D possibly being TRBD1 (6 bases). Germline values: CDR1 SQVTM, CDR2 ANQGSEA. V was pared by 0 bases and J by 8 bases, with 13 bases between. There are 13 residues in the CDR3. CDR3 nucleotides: TGCAGCGTTGAAGATACAGGGCGGAAGGGCTACACCTTC. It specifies CSVEDTGRKGYTF.

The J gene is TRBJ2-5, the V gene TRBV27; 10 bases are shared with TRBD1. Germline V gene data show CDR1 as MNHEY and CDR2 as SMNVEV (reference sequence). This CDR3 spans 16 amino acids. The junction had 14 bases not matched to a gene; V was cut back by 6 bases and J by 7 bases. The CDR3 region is CASRAHRDRGSGTQYF. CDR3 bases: TGTGCCAGCAGAGCTCACCGGGACAGGGGTAGTGGGACCCAGTACTTC.

CDR3 DNA sequence: TGTGCCAGCAGCCAAGACCCCATGGCGGGGGGGACCTACGAGCAGTACTTC. Residues: CASSQDPMAGGTYEQYF. The V call is TRBV4-2, the J call TRBJ2-7; 9 nucleotides match TRBD2. The CDR3 is 17 residues long. Trimming at V came to 0 bases and at J to 2 bases, leaving 8 bases not matched to a gene. CDR1 is LGHNA, CDR2 YNFKEQ, per germline.